Each of the 31 T cell receptor beta chains below was sequenced from the same sample in a study of cytomegalovirus exposure and HLA in healthy donors. With 60 Vbeta and 13 Jbeta primers, the PCR was carried out. TCRdb keeps only in-frame clones here, not all; method: immunoSEQ multiplex PCR. Seen here are 150,000 to 200,000 clones, over 75% observed once, and the top ten hold 2.5% to 3.5%. The sequenced sample consisted of PBMCs. These receptors came from a female donor in good health and CMV-seronegative.

The rearrangement uses TRBV5-1 and TRBJ1-4, with D maybe TRBD1 (5 bases). Per germline, CDR1 SGHRS and CDR2 YFSETQ. Trimming pared 0 bases from V and 0 bases from J, leaving 6 bases between. There are 15 residues in the CDR3. The CDR3 is CASSLAQATNEKLFF. Written as DNA, the CDR3 is TGCGCCAGCAGCTTGGCACAGGCAACTAATGAAAAACTGTTTTTT.

The chain joins TRBV6-1 to TRBJ2-1; 10 bases map to TRBD1. The CDR3 extends over 15 amino acids. The germline gives CDR1 MNHNS, CDR2 SASEGT. Germline trimming cut 1 base from V and 8 bases from J; bases unmatched to any gene: 5. CDR3 loop: CASSEGQGASDEQFF. Written as DNA, the CDR3 is TGTGCCAGCAGTGAAGGACAGGGGGCTTCCGATGAGCAGTTCTTC.

The chain couples TRBV5-6 to TRBJ1-6; D is uncertain. Germline CDR1 reads SGHDT; CDR2 reads YYEEEE. V lost 4 bases to trimming and J lost 8 bases, with 16 bases between them. The CDR3 sequence is 15 residues long. In DNA form, the CDR3 reads TGTGCCAGCAGCGTAGGGTTGTCGAGGGATTCACCCCTCCACTTT. As protein: CASSVGLSRDSPLHF. Full variable domain (rest looked up from reference TRBV5-6 and TRBJ1-6): DAGVTQSPTHLIKTRGQQVTLRCSPKSGHDTVSWYQQALGQGPQFIFQYYEEEERQRGNFPDRFSGHQFPNYSSELNVNALLLGDSALYLCASSVGLSRDSPLHFGNGTRLTVT.

The genes are TRBV27 and TRBJ1-5; TRBD1 aligns across 7 bases. Losses at the gene ends were 4 bases for V and 6 bases for J; bases not matched to a gene: 6. The CDR3 covers 14 residues. In germline, CDR1 is MNHEY, CDR2 SMNVEV (reference sequence). CDR3 DNA sequence: TGTGCCAGCAGTTCCGGGACAGAGTTTCAGCCCCAGCATTTT. Its protein product is CASSSGTEFQPQHF.

V is TRBV2 and J is TRBJ1-2, with D unclear. The CDR3 loop spans 15 amino acids. V lost 4 bases to trimming and J lost 5 bases, with 17 bases between them. Per the germline V gene, CDR1 is SNHLY and CDR2 is FYNNEI. CDR3: CASSGVAGSIYGYTF. CDR3 bases: TGTGCCAGCAGTGGGGTGGCGGGCTCGATATATGGCTACACCTTC.

The V and J genes are TRBV28 and TRBJ1-4; D perhaps matches TRBD1 (5 bases). V lost 4 bases and J lost 7, with 16 bases in between. The CDR3 is 15 amino acids. Germline loops: CDR1 MDHEN, CDR2 SYDVKM. The DNA for the CDR3 is TGTGCCAGCAGTTCGGCAGGGACTGGGGGTGAAAAACTGTTTTTT. Amino acid sequence: CASSSAGTGGEKLFF.

This rearrangement joins TRBV5-1 to TRBJ1-1, with D perhaps matching TRBD1 (6 bases). Trimming shortened V by 0 bases and J by 1 base, and 10 bases separated the two germline ends. The CDR3 is 15 residues long. Germline V gives CDR1 SGHRS, CDR2 YFSETQ. The CDR3 DNA follows: TGCGCCAGCAGCTTGGAGCAGGGGTGGAACACTGAAGCTTTCTTT. Amino acid sequence: CASSLEQGWNTEAFF.

This clone appeared a few times. The CDR3 loop reads CASSLTEQGAHEQYF. DNA for the CDR3: TGTGCCAGCAGCTTAACCGAGCAGGGTGCTCACGAGCAGTACTTC. The chain has TRBV7-9 and TRBJ2-5, with D possibly matching TRBD1 (5 bases). The end of the DNA is better explained by TRBJ2-7, so the J call may be wrong. The CDR3 is 15 residues long. Germline V gene lookup returns CDR1 SEHNR and CDR2 FQNEAQ (reference sequence).

This chain connects TRBV7-2 to TRBJ2-1; TRBD1 aligns across 11 bases. Per germline, CDR1 SGHTA and CDR2 FQGNSA. The CDR3 consists of 15 residues. V shed 1 base and J 7 bases; nucleotides not matched to a gene: 3. The CDR3 DNA sequence: TGTGCCAGCAGCTTAGGGACAGGGGGCCGAAATGAGCAGTTCTTC. This sequence encodes CASSLGTGGRNEQFF.

The rearrangement links TRBV5-1 to TRBJ1-5; tentative D call: TRBD1 (6 bases). The germline CDR1 and CDR2 sequences are SGHRS and YFSETQ. Trimming cost V 0 bases and J 6 bases, with 16 bases left between them. This CDR3 has 16 amino acids. The CDR3 sequence: CASSLGPGEGGQPQHF. The CDR3 nucleotides read TGCGCCAGCAGCTTGGGGCCCGGGGAGGGGGGTCAGCCCCAGCATTTT.

On this clone itself: The sample carries other DNA sequences with the same CDR3. This chain joins TRBV7-2 and TRBJ2-3, with 8 bases identical to TRBD2. CDR3 length: 15 residues. CDR1 SGHTA and CDR2 FQGNSA come from the germline V gene. The ends lost 1 base at V and 6 bases at J; junction bases unmatched: 6. The CDR3 spells CASSLVPGLADTQYF. The CDR3 coding sequence is TGTGCCAGCAGCTTAGTTCCCGGACTAGCTGATACGCAGTATTTT.

The chain is built from TRBV28 and TRBJ1-2; the D is unclear. This CDR3 region has 14 residues. Deletions cut 6 bases from V and 4 bases from J, with 15 bases between. Germline loops: CDR1 MDHEN, CDR2 SYDVKM. The CDR3 region is CASSRTGETYGYTF. The CDR3 nucleotides read TGTGCCAGCAGCCGGACTGGGGAAACCTATGGCTACACCTTC.

This chain uses TRBV5-1 with TRBJ2-3; D uncertain. Trimming removed 0 bases at V and 0 bases at J, with 5 bases between. This CDR3 comprises 14 residues. In germline, CDR1 is SGHRS, CDR2 YFSETQ. CDR3 sequence: CASSLGYSTDTQYF. CDR3 nucleotide sequence: TGCGCCAGCAGCTTGGGCTATAGCACAGATACGCAGTATTTT.

The rearrangement joins TRBV7-8 to TRBJ1-2; 7 nucleotides agree with TRBD1. J was trimmed by 3 bases and V by 0 bases; bases with no gene match: 4. Looked up from germline, CDR1 is SGHVS and CDR2 is FQNEAQ. The CDR3 spans 15 residues. The CDR3 protein is CASSLATGLDYGYTF. DNA of the CDR3: TGTGCCAGCAGCTTAGCGACAGGGTTAGACTATGGCTACACCTTC.

The chain combines TRBV27 with TRBJ2-1; D possibly corresponds to TRBD1 (6 bases). CDR1 and CDR2 from the germline V gene are MNHEY and SMNVEV (reference sequence). There are 12 residues in the CDR3. V was shortened by 5 bases and J by 10 bases, with 12 bases between the two germline ends. CDR3 bases: TGTGCCAGCAGTCCCGGAAGGGGGGAGCAGTTCTTC. Its translation is CASSPGRGEQFF.

The chain joins TRBV4-3 to TRBJ2-1, with TRBD2 as a possible D gene (6 bases). V gave up 2 bases and J gave up 0 bases, with 17 bases separating them. There are 18 residues in the CDR3. From germline, CDR1 is LGHNA and CDR2 YSLEER. The CDR3 loop reads CASSQRTIAASSYNEQFF. The CDR3 DNA reads as TGCGCCAGCAGCCAACGGACCATAGCGGCTAGCTCCTACAATGAGCAGTTCTTC.

The chain has TRBV28 and TRBJ2-5, with D possibly matching TRBD2 (6 bases). The CDR3 runs 15 residues. The ends were cut back, 3 bases at V and 2 bases at J, with 13 bases in the middle. CDR1 MDHEN and CDR2 SYDVKM come from the germline V gene. The CDR3 sequence: CASSLGRGRQETQYF. DNA for the CDR3: TGTGCCAGCAGTTTGGGACGGGGGAGGCAAGAGACCCAGTACTTC.

The chain joins TRBV7-9 to TRBJ1-2, with D perhaps TRBD1 (5 bases). The germline CDR1 and CDR2 sequences are SEHNR and FQNEAQ (reference sequence). V gave up 3 bases and J gave up 4 bases, with 15 bases separating them. This CDR3 is 15 amino acids long. CDR3 nucleotides: TGTGCCAGCAGCTTCGAAGGGGAAGGTAGCTATGGCTACACCTTC. Translating it yields CASSFEGEGSYGYTF.

This rearrangement joins TRBV11-2 to TRBJ2-2; 9 bases align to TRBD2. After removal of 1 base from V and 5 bases from J, the junction contained 5 bases not matched to a gene. The CDR3 is 16 residues long. Germline V lookup: CDR1 SGHAT, CDR2 FQNNGV. Written as DNA, the CDR3 is TGTGCCAGCAGCTTAGTGGCTGCGGGAGGGACCGGGGAGCTGTTTTTT. Amino acid sequence: CASSLVAAGGTGELFF.

This clone turned up a few times. The rearrangement joins TRBV28 to TRBJ1-2, with a possible D match to TRBD1 (5 bases). This CDR3 is built from 17 residues. Trimming removed 0 bases from V and 3 bases from J, with 17 bases in between. Looked up from germline, CDR1 is MDHEN and CDR2 is SYDVKM. The DNA of the CDR3 is TGTGCCAGCAGTTTATGGGGAGGGGCCAGCATACACTATGGCTACACCTTC. It is translated as CASSLWGGASIHYGYTF.

This rearrangement joins TRBV2 to TRBJ2-5; D is unresolved. This CDR3 is 13 amino acids long. CDR1 is SNHLY, CDR2 FYNNEI, per germline. V gave up 4 bases and J gave up 1 base, with 7 bases separating them. The chain's CDR3 is CASSVRPQETQYF. The CDR3 region has the DNA TGTGCCAGCAGTGTCAGGCCCCAAGAGACCCAGTACTTC.

The chain carries TRBV5-1 and TRBJ1-1, with 11 bases matching TRBD1. Germline loops: CDR1 SGHRS, CDR2 YFSETQ. The CDR3 totals 15 residues. The J segment lost 4 bases and the V segment lost 3 bases, leaving 5 bases of the junction unmatched. The CDR3 spells CASSSSGTGGTEAFF. DNA for the CDR3: TGCGCCAGCAGCTCCTCCGGGACAGGGGGCACTGAAGCTTTCTTT. The complete variable domain, with remaining parts taken from reference TRBV5-1 and TRBJ1-1, reads KAGVTQTPRYLIKTRGQQVTLSCSPISGHRSVSWYQQTPGQGLQFLFEYFSETQRNKGNFPGRFSGRQFSNSRSEMNVSTLELGDSALYLCASSSSGTGGTEAFFGQGTRLTVV.

This chain connects TRBV7-3 to TRBJ1-1; 8 bases are a match to TRBD1. This CDR3 is built from 13 residues. V lost 5 bases, J lost 6 bases, and 5 bases stayed unmatched. Germline CDR1 and CDR2: SGHTA and FQGTGA. Here the CDR3 reads CASSPTGGPEAFF. The DNA of the CDR3 is TGTGCCAGCAGCCCAACAGGGGGACCTGAAGCTTTCTTT.

V is TRBV7-2 and J is TRBJ2-1; 9 bases align to TRBD2. The V and J ends lost 5 bases and 5 bases, in that order; junction bases with no gene match: 10. The CDR3 is 16 amino acids. Germline lookup yields CDR1 SGHTA and CDR2 FQGNSA. The CDR3 region has the DNA TGTGCCAGCAGCCCTGGGGGGGCTAGCGGGAACAATGAGCAGTTCTTC. It codes for CASSPGGASGNNEQFF.

J is TRBJ1-1 and V is TRBV29-1; D is unresolved. V gave up 4 bases and J gave up 4 bases, with 13 bases separating them. Germline CDR1 and CDR2: SQVTM and ANQGSEA. The CDR3 extends over 13 amino acids. The CDR3 region is CSVGSEGSTEAFF. In DNA, the CDR3 is TGCAGCGTTGGGTCAGAGGGATCCACTGAAGCTTTCTTT.

The rearrangement links TRBV28 to TRBJ1-4; 7 bases agree with TRBD1. The V and J ends lost 5 bases and 3 bases, in that order; junction bases with no gene match: 6. The CDR3 covers 15 residues. CDR1 MDHEN and CDR2 SYDVKM come from the germline V gene. The CDR3 loop is CASSPDQGANEKLFF. In nucleotides, the CDR3 is TGTGCCAGCAGTCCAGATCAGGGGGCTAATGAAAAACTGTTTTTT.

This clone was picked up a small number of times. Sequence at one end of the junction differs from germline and may be a read error. The chain links TRBV15 to TRBJ2-2; perhaps TRBD1 as D (7 bases). This CDR3 is built from 14 residues. The germline V gene has CDR1 LNHNV and CDR2 YYDKDF (reference sequence). The CDR3 sequence is CATSGDREAGELFF. CDR3 nucleotide sequence: TGTGCCACCAGCGGAGACAGGGAGGCCGGGGAGCTGTTTTTT.

The gene calls are TRBV9 and TRBJ1-1; a weak D match, TRBD1 (5 bases). The V and J ends lost 5 bases and 1 base respectively, with 15 bases between them. Per the germline V gene, CDR1 is SGDLS and CDR2 is YYNGEE. CDR3 length: 15 amino acids. The CDR3, as DNA: TGTGCCAGCAGGGCGGTGGGGCTCGGGAACACTGAAGCTTTCTTT. Protein sequence: CASRAVGLGNTEAFF.

The chain carries TRBV28 and TRBJ1-1; maybe TRBD1 (6 bases). Trimming left V 4 bases short and J 4 bases short, with 10 bases between. This CDR3 spans 13 amino acids. Looked up from germline, CDR1 is MDHEN and CDR2 is SYDVKM. The CDR3 region has the DNA TGTGCCAGCAGTTCTGGGGGCTTCACTGAAGCTTTCTTT. Translation gives CASSSGGFTEAFF. Supplemented by reference TRBV28 and TRBJ1-1, the full variable domain reads DVKVTQSSRYLVKRTGEKVFLECVQDMDHENMFWYRQDPGLGLRLIYFSYDVKMKEKGDIPEGYSVSREKKERFSLILESASTNQTSMYLCASSSGGFTEAFFGQGTRLTVV.

The V call is TRBV5-6, the J call TRBJ1-1, with D maybe TRBD1 (6 bases). Germline CDR1 SGHDT, CDR2 YYEEEE. V was cut by 0 bases and J by 7 bases, with 16 bases left in between. The length of the CDR3 is 15 residues. In DNA form, the CDR3 reads TGTGCCAGCAGCTTGGGGCCGAGGGGGGGGGATGAAGCTTTCTTT. Translation gives CASSLGPRGGDEAFF.

The chain carries TRBV5-4 and TRBJ1-3; D unresolved. The CDR3 is 16 residues long. The germline gives CDR1 SGHNT, CDR2 YYREEE (reference sequence). V shed 0 bases and J shed 0 bases, with 10 bases lying between them. CDR3 sequence (DNA): TGTGCCAGCAGCTTGGGCGGTATTAGCTCTGGAAACACCATATATTTT. Translation gives CASSLGGISSGNTIYF.